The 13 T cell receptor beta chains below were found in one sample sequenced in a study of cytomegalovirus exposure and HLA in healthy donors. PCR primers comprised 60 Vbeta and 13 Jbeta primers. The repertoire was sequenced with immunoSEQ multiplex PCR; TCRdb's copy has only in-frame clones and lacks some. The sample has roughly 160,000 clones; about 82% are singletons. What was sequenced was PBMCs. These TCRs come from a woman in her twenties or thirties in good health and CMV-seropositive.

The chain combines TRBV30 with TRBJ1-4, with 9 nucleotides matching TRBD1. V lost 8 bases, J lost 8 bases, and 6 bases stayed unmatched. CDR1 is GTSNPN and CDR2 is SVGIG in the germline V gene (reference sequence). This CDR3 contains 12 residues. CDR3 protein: CARTGVDEKLFF. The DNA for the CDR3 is TGTGCCCGGACAGGGGTAGACGAAAAACTGTTTTTT.

The CDR3 nucleotides are TGCGCCAGCAGTCAATCACGGCGGACAGGGAAAGGGAAGGGGACTGAAGCTTTCTTT. Translated: CASSQSRRTGKGKGTEAFF. V gene TRBV23-1 combines with J gene TRBJ1-1; 8 positions agree with TRBD1. TRBV23-1 falls under the ORF class, with uncertain function. Germline trimming cut 0 bases from V and 5 bases from J; bases unmatched to any gene: 17. This CDR3 is built from 19 residues.

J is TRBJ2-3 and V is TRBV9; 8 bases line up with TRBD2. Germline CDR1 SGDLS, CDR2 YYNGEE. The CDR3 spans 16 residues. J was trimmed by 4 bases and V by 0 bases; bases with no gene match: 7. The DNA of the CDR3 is TGTGCCAGCAGCGTAGAGGGACTAGTAAGGGCAGATACGCAGTATTTT. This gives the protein CASSVEGLVRADTQYF.

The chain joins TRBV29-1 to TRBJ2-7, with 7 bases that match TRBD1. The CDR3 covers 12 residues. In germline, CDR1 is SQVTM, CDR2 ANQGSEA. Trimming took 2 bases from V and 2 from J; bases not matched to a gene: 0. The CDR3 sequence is CSVEQGAYEQYF. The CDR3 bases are TGCAGCGTTGAACAGGGGGCCTACGAGCAGTACTTC.

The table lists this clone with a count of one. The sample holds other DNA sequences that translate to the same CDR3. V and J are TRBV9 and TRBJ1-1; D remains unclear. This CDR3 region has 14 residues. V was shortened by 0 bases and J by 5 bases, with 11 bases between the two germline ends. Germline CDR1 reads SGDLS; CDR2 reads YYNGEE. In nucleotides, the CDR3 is TGTGCCAGCAGCGTAGGGGGAGGTGGAACTGAAGCTTTCTTT. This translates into CASSVGGGGTEAFF.

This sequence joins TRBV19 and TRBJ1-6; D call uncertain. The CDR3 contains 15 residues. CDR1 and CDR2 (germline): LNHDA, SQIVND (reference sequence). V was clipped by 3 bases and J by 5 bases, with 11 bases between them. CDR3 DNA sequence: TGTGCCAGTAGTATCTTGGCAGGTGATAATTCACCCCTCCACTTT. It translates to CASSILAGDNSPLHF.

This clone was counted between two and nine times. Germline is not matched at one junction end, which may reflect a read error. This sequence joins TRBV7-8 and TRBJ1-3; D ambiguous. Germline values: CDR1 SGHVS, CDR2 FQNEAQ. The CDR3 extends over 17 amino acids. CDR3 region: CASSPRGGLGSGNTIYF. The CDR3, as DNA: TGTGCCAGCAGCCCTCGGGGAGGTTTAGGGTCTGGTAACACCATATATTTT.

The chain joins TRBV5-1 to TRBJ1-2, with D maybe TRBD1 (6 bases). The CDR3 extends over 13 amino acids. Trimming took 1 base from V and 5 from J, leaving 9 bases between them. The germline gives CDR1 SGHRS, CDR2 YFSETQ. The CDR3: CASSLTGLYGYTF. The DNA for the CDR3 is TGCGCCAGCAGCTTGACAGGGCTTTATGGCTACACCTTC.

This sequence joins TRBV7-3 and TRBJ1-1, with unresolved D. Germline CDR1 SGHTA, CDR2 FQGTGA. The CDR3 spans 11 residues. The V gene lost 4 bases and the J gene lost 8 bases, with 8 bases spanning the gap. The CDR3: CASSSSTEAFF. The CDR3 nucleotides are TGTGCCAGCAGCTCTTCGACAGAAGCTTTCTTT.

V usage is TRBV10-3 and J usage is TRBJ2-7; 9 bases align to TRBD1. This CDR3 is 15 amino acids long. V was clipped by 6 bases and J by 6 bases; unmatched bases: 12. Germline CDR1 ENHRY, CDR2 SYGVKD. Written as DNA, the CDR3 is TGTGCCATCAGCTACGGGACAGGGATTCTGGTCGAGCAGTACTTC. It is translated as CAISYGTGILVEQYF.

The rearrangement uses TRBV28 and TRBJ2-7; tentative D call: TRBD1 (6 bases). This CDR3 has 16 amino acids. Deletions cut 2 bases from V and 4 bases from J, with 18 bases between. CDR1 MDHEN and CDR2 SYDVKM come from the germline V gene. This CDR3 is CASSLIIFQQGYEQYF. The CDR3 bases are TGTGCCAGCAGTTTAATTATCTTTCAACAGGGTTACGAGCAGTACTTC. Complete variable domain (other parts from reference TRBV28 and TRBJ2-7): DVKVTQSSRYLVKRTGEKVFLECVQDMDHENMFWYRQDPGLGLRLIYFSYDVKMKEKGDIPEGYSVSREKKERFSLILESASTNQTSMYLCASSLIIFQQGYEQYFGPGTRLTVT.

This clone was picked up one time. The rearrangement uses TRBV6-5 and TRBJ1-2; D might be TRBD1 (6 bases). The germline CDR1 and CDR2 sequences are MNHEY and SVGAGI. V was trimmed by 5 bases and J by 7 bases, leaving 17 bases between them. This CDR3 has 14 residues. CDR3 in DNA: TGTGCCAGCAGTCGAACCCCAGGGGTTCGTGGCTACACCTTC. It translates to CASSRTPGVRGYTF.

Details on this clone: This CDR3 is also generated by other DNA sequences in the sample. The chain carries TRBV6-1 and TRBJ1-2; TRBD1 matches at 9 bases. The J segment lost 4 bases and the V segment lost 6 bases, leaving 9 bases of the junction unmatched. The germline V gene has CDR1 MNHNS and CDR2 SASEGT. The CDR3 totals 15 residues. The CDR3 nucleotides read TGTGCCAGCAGAGAGCTCGGGACAGGGAGCTATGGCTACACCTTC. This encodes CASRELGTGSYGYTF.